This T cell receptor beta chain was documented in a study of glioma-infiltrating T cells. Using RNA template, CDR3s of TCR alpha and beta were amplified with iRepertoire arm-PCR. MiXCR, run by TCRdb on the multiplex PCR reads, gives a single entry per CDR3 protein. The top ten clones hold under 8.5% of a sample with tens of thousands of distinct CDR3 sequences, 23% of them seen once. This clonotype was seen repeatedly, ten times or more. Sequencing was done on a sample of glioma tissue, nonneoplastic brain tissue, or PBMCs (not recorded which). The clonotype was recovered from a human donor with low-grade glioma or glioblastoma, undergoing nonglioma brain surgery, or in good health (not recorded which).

The chain's CDR3 is CASRDWSNQPQHF. The CDR3 DNA follows: TGTGCCAGCAGAGACTGGAGCAATCAGCCCCAGCATTTT. The chain links TRBV6-1 to TRBJ1-5; D is unclear. The CDR3 runs to 13 residues. V was shortened by 6 bases and J by 1 base, with 7 bases between the two germline ends. CDR1 is MNHNS and CDR2 is SASEGT in the germline V gene.